A selection of T cell receptor beta chains follows, all from one sample in a study of Ad26.COV2.S vaccination and SARS-CoV-2 variants. Profiling relied on immunoSEQ multiplex PCR, and the TCRdb table lists in-frame clones only, not all of them. The sample carries under 500,000 clones, approximately 92% recorded once. The sequences come from peripheral blood, collected in a trial of Ad26.COV2.S vaccine versus placebo. The receptor set was obtained from a person between 18 and 60 years old who received the Ad26.COV2.S COVID-19 vaccine or a placebo. The CDR3 runs from the conserved cysteine through the conserved F or W. Fields, in order: J gene, V gene, CDR3 length, clone size, D gene, CDR3 DNA, CDR3 protein. The D gene is left open where the match is weak. For some rows the clone size is stated as once, few or many, or as a class when expanded; others skip it.

>TRBJ2-5|TRBV4-3|13|NA|NA
TGCGCCAGCAGCCACGGCGAGGGAGAGACCCAGTACTTC
CASSHGEGETQYF
>TRBJ1-2|TRBV5-4|16|NA|NA
TGTGCCAGCAGCTTGGGGGGGCCCCTAGCTAACTATGGCTACACCTTC
CASSLGGPLANYGYTF
>TRBJ1-1|TRBV12-3/TRBV12-4|12|NA|NA
TGTGCCAGCTTACAAAGTTTTACTGAAGCTTTCTTT
CASLQSFTEAFF
>TRBJ1-2|TRBV28|12|NA|NA
TGTGCCAGCGCCGAGGACCCCTATGGCTACACCTTC
CASAEDPYGYTF
>TRBJ2-1|TRBV4-3|18|NA|NA
TGCGCCAGCAGCCAAGAGGAGCTGAGGACCGAAAAAGGGAATGAGCAGTTCTTC
CASSQEELRTEKGNEQFF
>TRBJ1-4|TRBV3-1/TRBV3-2|16|NA|NA
TGTGCCAGCAGCCAAGTTTTGGCAGCAACTAATGAAAAACTGTTTTTT
CASSQVLAATNEKLFF
>TRBJ1-1|TRBV15|14|NA|NA
TGTGCCACCAGCAGGGGGGCGGCGAACACTGAAGCTTTCTTT
CATSRGAANTEAFF
>TRBJ1-2|TRBV5-8|14|once|NA
TGTGCCAGCAGCCCTGGGGGCGCCGGCTATGGCTACACCTTC
CASSPGGAGYGYTF
>TRBJ1-1|TRBV18|17|NA|TRBD1
TGTGCCAGCTCACGTACTCGGACCGGGACAGGGGGCCCTGAAGCTTTCTTT
CASSRTRTGTGGPEAFF
>TRBJ2-7|TRBV7-9|16|NA|NA
TGTGCCAGCAGCTTAGCACCGGGGGAGACTACCTACGAGCAGTACTTC
CASSLAPGETTYEQYF
>TRBJ2-1|TRBV18|15|NA|NA
TGTGCCAGCTCACCTGACAGGCTATCGGACAATGAGCAGTTCTTC
CASSPDRLSDNEQFF
>TRBJ1-2|TRBV2|16|NA|NA
TGTGCCAGAGGGGGGCCGCAATACGGGGACGACTATGGCTACACCTTC
CARGGPQYGDDYGYTF
>TRBJ2-7|TRBV6-2/TRBV6-3|15|NA|TRBD1
TGTGCCAGCAGTTTCCCCCGGGACAGGGTAAGCGAGCAGTACTTC
CASSFPRDRVSEQYF
>TRBJ2-1|TRBV24-1|13|NA|NA
TGTGCCACCAGTGATTTGACCGCGTTACAGCAGTTCTTC
CATSDLTALQQFF